This T cell receptor beta chain is from a study of molecular identifiers for immune sequencing clone quantification. Study observations and caveats: Barcodes shared by identical TCR molecules could lead to underestimated sizes of highly expanded clones.

Germline loops: CDR1 SGHVS, CDR2 FNYEAQ. Unmatched junction bases numbered 8, after V lost 0 bases and J lost 9 bases. The CDR3 extends over 15 amino acids. The use of previously described methods and listed TCR primers produced the bulk TCR libraries. TCRdb redid the calling of the PCR reads with MiXCR, one entry per CDR3 protein. The sample holds 600,000 to 650,000 distinct CDR3 sequences, 15% to 20% seen once. This clonotype was recorded at least ten times. Antigen specificity is unknown. Sorted naive CD8 T cells were those defined as CD8+CD4-CCR7+CD45RA+. V gene TRBV7-6 combines with J gene TRBJ2-5; 9 positions agree with TRBD2. This receptor was obtained from a human donor in good health. Some libraries in this study had Jurkat cell RNA spiked in. Input material: naive CD8+ T cells from blood, with Jurkat cell RNA spiked in. As for subset: FACS-sorted CD8+CD4-CCR7+CD45RA+ naive T cells. The CDR3 reads CASSLASGGPAAQYF. The CDR3 DNA reads TGTGCCAGCAGCTTAGCTAGCGGGGGACCCGCGGCCCAGTACTTC. The variable domain in full, with the rest retrieved from reference TRBV7-6 and TRBJ2-5, is GAGVSQSPRYKVTKRGQDVALRCDPISGHVSLYWYRQALGQGPEFLTYFNYEAQQDKSGLPNDRFSAERPEGSISTLTIQRTEQRDSAMYRCASSLASGGPAAQYFGPGTRLLVL.